Presented here are 19 T cell receptor beta chains from one specimen sequenced in a study of blood T cell repertoires in COVID-19. Profiled with immunoSEQ multiplex PCR; TCRdb holds only in-frame clones, not every one. The table lists 100,000 to 150,000 clones, about four fifths of them singletons. The sequenced material came from PBMCs or T cells enriched from blood (not recorded which). The source is a woman aged 30 to 39 who had recovered from COVID-19.

The chain employs TRBV30 and TRBJ1-1; D remains ambiguous. This CDR3 spans 13 amino acids. The V gene's germline CDR1 is GTSNPN and CDR2 SVGIG (reference sequence). V was shortened by 3 bases and J by 6 bases, with 14 bases between the two germline ends. CDR3 coding DNA: TGTGCCTGGAGGTTGTTGGAGTTAGCTGAAGCTTTCTTT. Protein: CAWRLLELAEAFF.

This clone was detected a few times. The junction and the germline gene differ at one end; a read error may be behind it. This chain connects TRBV27 to TRBJ1-6; TRBD1 matches at 7 bases. This CDR3 spans 17 amino acids. CDR1 and CDR2 from the germline V gene are MNHEY and SMNVEV (reference sequence). The CDR3 DNA follows: TGTGCCAGCAGTATATCGACAGGGCTCTCCTATAATTCACCCCTCCACTTT. Its protein product is CASSISTGLSYNSPLHF.

For the CDR3, the DNA is TGTGCCAGCAGAAGAACAGGGGGCACTGAAGCTTTCTTT. Protein sequence: CASRRTGGTEAFF. This rearrangement joins TRBV7-3 to TRBJ1-1; 8 nucleotides align to TRBD1. This CDR3 has 13 residues. Germline V gene lookup returns CDR1 SGHTA and CDR2 FQGTGA. Germline trimming cut 6 bases from V and 4 bases from J; bases unmatched to any gene: 4.

This clone has just one count. The chain carries TRBV6-5 and TRBJ2-1; TRBD2 matches 7 bases. The CDR3 has 15 amino acids. Germline V lookup: CDR1 MNHEY, CDR2 SVGAGI. The junction had 15 bases not matched to a gene; V was cut back by 4 bases and J by 12 bases. Here the CDR3 reads CASSSLGAGEDGQFF. CDR3 bases: TGTGCCAGCAGTTCACTCGGTGCGGGAGAAGATGGGCAGTTCTTC.

The CDR3 loop is CASSLGGGSLYEQYF. The CDR3 DNA follows: TGTGCCAGCAGCTTAGGTGGCGGGAGTCTCTACGAGCAGTACTTC. The rearrangement joins TRBV7-8 to TRBJ2-7; 7 nucleotides agree with TRBD2. Germline V gives CDR1 SGHVS, CDR2 FQNEAQ. This CDR3 has 15 amino acids. After removal of 1 base from V and 3 bases from J, the junction contained 6 bases not matched to a gene.

The chain recombines TRBV19 with TRBJ1-2; a possible D gene is TRBD1 (5 bases). This CDR3 contains 13 residues. The ends were cut back, 3 bases at V and 4 bases at J, with 9 bases in the middle. Germline V gene lookup returns CDR1 LNHDA and CDR2 SQIVND (reference sequence). CDR3 in DNA: TGTGCCAGTAGTATTGACAGAACCTATGGCTACACCTTC. It codes for CASSIDRTYGYTF.

The chain employs TRBV18 and TRBJ1-2; 8 bases map to TRBD1. This CDR3 has 15 amino acids. J was trimmed by 1 base and V by 8 bases; bases with no gene match: 9. Germline values: CDR1 KGHSH, CDR2 LQKENI. CDR3: CASQTQGARNYGYTF. The CDR3 bases are TGTGCCAGCCAGACCCAGGGGGCGCGTAACTATGGCTACACCTTC.

This clone was seen ten or more times. The V and J genes are TRBV4-3 and TRBJ2-1; 7 bases align to TRBD2. The V gene's germline CDR1 is LGHNA and CDR2 YSLEER. The CDR3 is 16 residues long. Losses at the gene ends were 4 bases for V and 4 bases for J; bases not matched to a gene: 10. The CDR3 is CASSLGWRGFYNEQFF. CDR3 coding DNA: TGCGCCAGCAGCCTGGGATGGCGGGGGTTTTACAATGAGCAGTTCTTC.

The rearrangement links TRBV18 to TRBJ2-7; 9 bases are shared with TRBD2. Germline CDR1 reads KGHSH; CDR2 reads LQKENI. Unmatched junction bases numbered 8, after V lost 2 bases and J lost 6 bases. This CDR3 spans 15 amino acids. The CDR3 reads CASSPMREGLSEQYF. The CDR3 DNA reads TGTGCCAGCTCACCAATGCGGGAGGGGCTGAGCGAGCAGTACTTC. The whole variable domain, remainder taken from reference TRBV18 and TRBJ2-7, is NAGVMQNPRHLVRRRGQEARLRCSPMKGHSHVYWYRQLPEEGLKFMVYLQKENIIDESGMPKERFSAEFPKEGPSILRIQQVVRGDSAAYFCASSPMREGLSEQYFGPGTRLTVT.

This clone was seen only once. The chain couples TRBV7-2 to TRBJ2-3; the match to TRBD1 covers 7 bases. Germline CDR1 and CDR2: SGHTA and FQGNSA. The CDR3 extends over 15 amino acids. V lost 5 bases, J lost 1 base, and 6 bases stayed unmatched. The CDR3 here is CASSQFGTGTDTQYF. The DNA of the CDR3 is TGTGCCAGCAGCCAGTTCGGGACAGGCACAGATACGCAGTATTTT.

This chain connects TRBV7-6 to TRBJ2-7, with D hard to call. The V end was cut by 5 bases, the J end by 0 bases, with 14 bases between. The CDR3 contains 15 residues. The germline gives CDR1 SGHVS, CDR2 FNYEAQ. CDR3 amino acids: CASSPRHGSSYEQYF. For the CDR3, the DNA is TGTGCCAGCAGCCCGCGACACGGCAGCTCCTACGAGCAGTACTTC.

V is TRBV5-1 and J is TRBJ1-1; the match to TRBD1 covers 11 bases. J lost 5 bases, V lost 0 bases, and 6 bases had no gene match. CDR1 and CDR2 from the germline V gene are SGHRS and YFSETQ. The CDR3 contains 16 residues. CDR3: CASSLGTGGFWTEAFF. DNA for the CDR3: TGCGCCAGCAGCTTGGGGACAGGGGGCTTTTGGACTGAAGCTTTCTTT.

The chain has TRBV28 and TRBJ1-3; TRBD1 might be the D (5 bases). There are 15 residues in the CDR3. The V gene's germline CDR1 is MDHEN and CDR2 SYDVKM. V was trimmed by 7 bases and J by 0 bases, leaving 13 bases between them. CDR3 in DNA: TGTGCCAGCATGGCGGGAGGGGCCTCTGGAAACACCATATATTTT. It encodes CASMAGGASGNTIYF.

V is TRBV7-2 and J is TRBJ2-7, with D possibly TRBD2 on 5 matching bases. V lost 1 base to trimming and J lost 2 bases, with 12 bases between them. This CDR3 contains 15 residues. The germline V gene encodes CDR1 SGHTA and CDR2 FQGNSA. CDR3 loop: CASSLGASSTYEQYF. DNA of the CDR3: TGTGCCAGCAGCTTAGGAGCTAGCTCTACCTACGAGCAGTACTTC.

This clone was seen more than once but under ten times. This rearrangement joins TRBV7-9 to TRBJ2-5; TRBD1 matches at 8 bases. Germline V gene sequence: CDR1 SEHNR, CDR2 FQNEAQ (reference sequence). J gave up 4 bases and V 3 bases, and 1 base lay outside the gene matches. This CDR3 has 13 residues. The CDR3 bases are TGTGCCAGCAGCTTCGGACAGGGAGAGACCCAGTACTTC. Its protein is CASSFGQGETQYF.

This clone was recorded once. The chain couples TRBV24-1 to TRBJ2-1; 13 nucleotides align to TRBD2. Germline assignment: CDR1 KGHDR and CDR2 SFDVKD. V lost 3 bases and J lost 8; bases outside the gene matches: 3. CDR3 length: 15 residues. CDR3 sequence reads: CATSDTSGRAYEQFF. Written as DNA, the CDR3 is TGTGCCACCAGTGATACTAGCGGGAGGGCCTATGAGCAGTTCTTC.

This chain links TRBV29-1 with TRBJ1-1; tentative D call: TRBD1 (6 bases). Trimming removed 1 base from V and 7 bases from J, with 10 bases in between. The CDR3 loop spans 12 amino acids. Per the germline V gene, CDR1 is SQVTM and CDR2 is ANQGSEA. The CDR3: CSVEGGGYEAFF. CDR3 nucleotides: TGCAGCGTTGAAGGGGGGGGCTATGAAGCTTTCTTT.

This sequence joins TRBV5-1 and TRBJ2-5; 14 nucleotides line up with TRBD2. Looked up from germline, CDR1 is SGHRS and CDR2 is YFSETQ. With 4 bases clipped from V and 5 bases from J, the junction kept 7 bases outside the gene matches. The CDR3 loop spans 16 amino acids. DNA for the CDR3: TGCGCCAGCAGCGGGACTAGCGGGAGAGGGTTGGAGACCCAGTACTTC. Amino acids: CASSGTSGRGLETQYF.

J is TRBJ2-2 and V is TRBV9; TRBD2 matches 8 bases. Germline lookup yields CDR1 SGDLS and CDR2 YYNGEE. The CDR3 runs 17 residues. With V trimmed by 3 bases and J by 4 bases, 11 bases remained unmatched. The CDR3 loop is CASSAGGVAGPTGELFF. CDR3 coding DNA: TGTGCCAGCAGCGCTGGAGGGGTAGCGGGACCCACCGGGGAGCTGTTTTTT.